This T cell receptor beta chain appears in the sequencing data of a study of blood T cell repertoires in COVID-19. Study-wide background: Sites across the United States, Italy and Spain contributed samples from acute and convalescent COVID-19. Sources were T cells, B-cell-depleted T cells, or PBMCs; the material itself was cDNA or gDNA.

Original data processing: How many nucleated cells were present was estimated from reference gene primer amplification. Sequencing was performed with immunoSEQ multiplex PCR; in TCRdb, only in-frame clones are kept and a portion is missing. The DNA was the basis for D and trimming; V, J and clone size are from that table. The repertoire holds about 260,000 clones, with over 70% as singletons. CDR3 length equals 13 residues. V lost 5 bases and J 14 bases, leaving 21 bases between the germline ends. Germline assignment: CDR1 MNHEY and CDR2 SMNVEV (reference sequence). Input material: peripheral blood. This sequence joins TRBV27 and TRBJ1-2; D is possibly TRBD1 (6 bases). This TCR derives from a woman aged 40 to 50 who had recovered from COVID-19. CDR3 in amino acids: CASSPWEGGVETF. CDR3 DNA: TGTGCCAGCAGTCCCTGGGAAGGGGGGGTAGAAACCTTC.